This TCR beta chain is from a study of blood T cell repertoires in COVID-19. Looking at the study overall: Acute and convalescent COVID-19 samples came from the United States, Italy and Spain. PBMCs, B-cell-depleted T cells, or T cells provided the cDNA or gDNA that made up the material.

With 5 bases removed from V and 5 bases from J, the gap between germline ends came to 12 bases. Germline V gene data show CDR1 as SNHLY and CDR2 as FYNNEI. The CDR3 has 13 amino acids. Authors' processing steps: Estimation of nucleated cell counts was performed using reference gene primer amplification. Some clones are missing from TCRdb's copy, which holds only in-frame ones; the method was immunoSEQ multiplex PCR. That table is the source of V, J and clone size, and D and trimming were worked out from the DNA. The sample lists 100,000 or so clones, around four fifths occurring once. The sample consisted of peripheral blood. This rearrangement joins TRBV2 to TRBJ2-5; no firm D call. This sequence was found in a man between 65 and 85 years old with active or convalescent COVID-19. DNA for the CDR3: TGTGCCAGCAGTACGACAAAGCTGGAGACCCAGTACTTC. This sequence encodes CASSTTKLETQYF.